These T cell receptor beta chains were read from a single sample in a study of blood T cells in healthy people across ages. One entry per CDR3 protein results from TCRdb running MiXCR on the 5' RACE reads. This sample yields about 830,000 distinct CDR3 sequences, of which roughly 64% are seen a single time; 20% to 25% belongs to the top ten. The sample comprised blood. These receptors were obtained from a young man in good health. Each CDR3 is given with its conserved first and last residue. D genes are given only for firm matches. Only part of the rows carry a size: once, few, many, or a class if the clone is expanded.

cdr3_aa	cdr3_nt	cdr3_length	j_call	v_call	d_call	clone_size
CASAASGGALRETQYF	TGTGCCAGCGCGGCTAGCGGGGGGGCCCTTCGCGAGACCCAGTACTTC	16	TRBJ2-5	TRBV27	TRBD2	few
CASSQETSGINTGELFF	TGTGCCAGCAGCCAGGAGACTAGCGGGATTAACACCGGGGAGCTGTTTTTT	17	TRBJ2-2	TRBV4-2	TRBD2	few
CASSLSGPTGELFF	TGTGCCAGCAGCCTTAGCGGGCCCACCGGGGAGCTGTTTTTT	14	TRBJ2-2	TRBV7-9	TRBD2	-
CASRVGETQYF	TGTGCCAGCAGGGTAGGAGAGACCCAGTACTTC	11	TRBJ2-5	TRBV27	-	few
CSARTRSSYEQYF	TGCAGTGCTAGGACAAGGAGCTCCTACGAGCAGTACTTC	13	TRBJ2-7	TRBV20-1	-	-
CASSFLMGARSYEQYF	TGTGCCAGCAGTTTCCTTATGGGCGCGCGTTCCTACGAGCAGTACTTC	16	TRBJ2-7	TRBV7-2	-	-
CASSVDLSAPGGEQFF	TGTGCCAGCAGCGTAGATTTAAGCGCGCCGGGGGGTGAGCAGTTCTTC	16	TRBJ2-1	TRBV9	TRBD2	-
CASTSSWGTQYF	TGTGCCAGCACCAGCTCGTGGGGGACCCAGTACTTC	12	TRBJ2-5	TRBV6-2/TRBV6-3	-	-
CSVSGAGHYEQYF	TGCAGCGTTTCAGGCGCGGGGCACTACGAGCAGTACTTC	13	TRBJ2-7	TRBV29-1	-	-
CASWSWAGGNEQYF	TGTGCCAGCTGGTCATGGGCGGGAGGTAACGAGCAGTACTTC	14	TRBJ2-7	TRBV28	TRBD2	-
CASSTRTGADAGEQYF	TGTGCCAGCAGCACCCGGACAGGGGCGGACGCTGGCGAGCAGTACTTC	16	TRBJ2-7	TRBV3-1	TRBD1	-
CASSWRRRQETQYF	TGTGCCAGCAGTTGGAGGAGGAGGCAAGAGACCCAGTACTTC	14	TRBJ2-5	TRBV28	-	few
CATSDVPFNEQYF	TGTGCCACCAGTGATGTCCCTTTCAATGAGCAGTACTTC	13	TRBJ2-7	TRBV24-1	-	-
CASSEGTAEETQYF	TGTGCCAGCAGTGAAGGAACCGCAGAAGAGACCCAGTACTTC	14	TRBJ2-5	TRBV6-1	-	-
CSASFRTNRNYGHTF	TGCAGTGCTAGTTTCAGGACTAATCGTAACTATGGCCACACCTTC	15	TRBJ1-2	TRBV20-1	-	-
CASSPDRPAQPQHF	TGCGCCAGCAGCCCGGACCGACCGGCGCAGCCCCAGCATTTT	14	TRBJ1-5	TRBV4-1	-	-
CSATREGLYEQYF	TGCAGTGCTACACGGGAGGGCCTATACGAGCAGTACTTC	13	TRBJ2-7	TRBV20-1	TRBD2	-
CSASSLWLGDSRSEQYF	TGCAGTGCTAGTAGTCTCTGGTTGGGGGACAGCAGGTCCGAGCAGTACTTC	17	TRBJ2-7	TRBV20-1	TRBD1	-
CASSRTRGTDTQYF	TGTGCCAGCAGCAGGACTAGAGGCACAGATACGCAGTATTTT	14	TRBJ2-3	TRBV7-2	TRBD2	-
CSARGGTQNTGELFF	TGCAGCGCCCGAGGGGGCACCCAGAACACCGGGGAGCTGTTTTTT	15	TRBJ2-2	TRBV29-1	TRBD1	once
CASRTRDWGKYNEQFF	TGTGCCAGCAGAACCCGGGACTGGGGGAAGTACAATGAGCAGTTCTTC	16	TRBJ2-1	TRBV6-2/TRBV6-3	-	-
CATGEGLETQYF	TGTGCCACCGGCGAGGGGCTAGAGACCCAGTACTTC	12	TRBJ2-5	TRBV10-3	-	few
CASSLGSVNSGANVLTF	TGTGCCAGCAGCTTAGGAAGCGTGAACTCTGGGGCCAACGTCCTGACTTTC	17	TRBJ2-6	TRBV13	-	-
CASIIIGSVAGYTF	TGTGCCAGCATTATTATTGGGTCGGTAGCTGGCTACACCTTC	14	TRBJ1-2	TRBV6-1	-	-
CASSEYGTVGYTF	TGCGCCAGCAGTGAGTACGGGACGGTTGGCTACACCTTC	13	TRBJ1-2	TRBV10-1	-	-
CASSYGRGDHYGYTF	TGTGCCAGCAGTTACGGGAGGGGGGACCACTATGGCTACACCTTC	15	TRBJ1-2	TRBV6-5	-	once
CASSPLLALHYEQYF	TGTGCCAGCAGTCCCCTTCTCGCCCTTCATTACGAGCAGTACTTC	15	TRBJ2-7	TRBV28	-	many
CASSPGSLQPQHF	TGTGCCAGCAGCCCGGGGAGCCTTCAGCCCCAGCATTTT	13	TRBJ1-5	TRBV7-2	-	-
CASKAASTDTQYF	TGTGCCAGCAAGGCCGCAAGCACAGATACGCAGTATTTT	13	TRBJ2-3	TRBV6-5	-	-
CASSEFGPETQYF	TGTGCCAGCAGCGAATTCGGACCGGAGACCCAGTACTTC	13	TRBJ2-5	TRBV9	-	-
CATSRDVNYGYTF	TGTGCCACCAGCAGAGATGTCAACTATGGCTACACCTTC	13	TRBJ1-2	TRBV15	-	-
CSAPLGTITDTQYF	TGCAGTGCTCCACTCGGGACTATTACAGATACGCAGTATTTT	14	TRBJ2-3	TRBV20-1	TRBD2	few
CASSLEGRTVRGEQFF	TGTGCCAGCAGCTTGGAAGGCAGGACAGTTAGGGGTGAGCAGTTCTTC	16	TRBJ2-1	TRBV5-5	-	few
CASSTTFLASSTDTQYF	TGTGCCAGCAGTACCACCTTTCTAGCGTCTAGCACAGATACGCAGTATTTT	17	TRBJ2-3	TRBV6-2/TRBV6-3	-	-
CATSRGGDPYGYTF	TGTGCCACCAGCAGAGGGGGAGACCCCTATGGCTACACCTTC	14	TRBJ1-2	TRBV15	-	-